Listed here is a single T cell receptor (beta chain). The repertoire was sequenced with immunoSEQ multiplex PCR; TCRdb's copy has only in-frame clones and lacks some. The profile shows some 150,000 clones, about 91% of them singletons. The sample comes from a study of T cell responses to AZD1222 COVID-19 vaccine. The V segment lost 6 bases and the J segment 6 bases; nucleotides outside the gene matches: 7. CDR3 length: 13 residues. Germline values: CDR1 SQVTM, CDR2 ANQGSEA. This clonotype was obtained from an adult in good health. The V call is TRBV29-1, the J call TRBJ1-1, with TRBD1 identical over 10 bases. Sequencing used peripheral blood, obtained on day 0 of AZD1222 vaccination. The CDR3 DNA reads as TGCAGCGTGCCGGGACAGGGGATGGCTGAAGCTTTCTTT. Protein sequence: CSVPGQGMAEAFF.